This T cell receptor (beta chain) appears in the sequencing data of a study of OX40 agonist ivuxolimab in advanced cancers. Sequencing used immunoSEQ multiplex PCR; TCRdb keeps in-frame clones, though not all of them. The top ten hold less than 2% of the sample, which has tens of thousands of clones, about 87% seen once. Worth noting for this clone: What it binds is unknown.

Study conclusions and caveats: Normalized T-cell clonal expansion was also low in some nonresponders. Among T cells, CD8+ cells averaged more expanded clones than CD4+ cells.

Autoimmune disease history or systemic immunosuppression barred patients. The specimen comprised CD4+ or CD8+ T cells sorted from blood, sampled in a trial of the OX40 agonist ivuxolimab. The TCR comes from an adult with an advanced solid tumor such as melanoma, head and neck, liver or kidney cancer.

CDR3 DNA: TGTGCCAGCAGCTTGACGGACAGGGGGCCGCAGGGTGGCTACACCTTC. This codes for CASSLTDRGPQGGYTF. The chain employs TRBV5-6 and TRBJ1-2; 11 nucleotides agree with TRBD1. Germline V gene lookup returns CDR1 SGHDT and CDR2 YYEEEE. The CDR3 covers 16 residues. Trimming at V came to 1 base and at J to 7 bases, leaving 9 bases not matched to a gene.